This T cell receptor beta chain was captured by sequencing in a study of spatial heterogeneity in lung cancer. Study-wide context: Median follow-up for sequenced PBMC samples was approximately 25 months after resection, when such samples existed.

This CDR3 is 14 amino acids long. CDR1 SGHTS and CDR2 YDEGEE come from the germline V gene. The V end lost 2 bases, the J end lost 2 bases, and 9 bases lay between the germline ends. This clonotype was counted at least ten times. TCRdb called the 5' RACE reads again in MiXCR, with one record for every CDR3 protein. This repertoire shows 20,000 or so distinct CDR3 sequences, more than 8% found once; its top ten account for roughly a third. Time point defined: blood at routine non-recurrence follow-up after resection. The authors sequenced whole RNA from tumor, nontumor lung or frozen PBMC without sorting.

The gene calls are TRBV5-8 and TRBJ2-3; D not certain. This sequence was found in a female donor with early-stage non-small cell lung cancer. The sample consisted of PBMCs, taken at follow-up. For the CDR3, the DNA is TGTGCCAGCAGCTTTGGCGGTATCACAGATACGCAGTATTTT. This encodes CASSFGGITDTQYF.